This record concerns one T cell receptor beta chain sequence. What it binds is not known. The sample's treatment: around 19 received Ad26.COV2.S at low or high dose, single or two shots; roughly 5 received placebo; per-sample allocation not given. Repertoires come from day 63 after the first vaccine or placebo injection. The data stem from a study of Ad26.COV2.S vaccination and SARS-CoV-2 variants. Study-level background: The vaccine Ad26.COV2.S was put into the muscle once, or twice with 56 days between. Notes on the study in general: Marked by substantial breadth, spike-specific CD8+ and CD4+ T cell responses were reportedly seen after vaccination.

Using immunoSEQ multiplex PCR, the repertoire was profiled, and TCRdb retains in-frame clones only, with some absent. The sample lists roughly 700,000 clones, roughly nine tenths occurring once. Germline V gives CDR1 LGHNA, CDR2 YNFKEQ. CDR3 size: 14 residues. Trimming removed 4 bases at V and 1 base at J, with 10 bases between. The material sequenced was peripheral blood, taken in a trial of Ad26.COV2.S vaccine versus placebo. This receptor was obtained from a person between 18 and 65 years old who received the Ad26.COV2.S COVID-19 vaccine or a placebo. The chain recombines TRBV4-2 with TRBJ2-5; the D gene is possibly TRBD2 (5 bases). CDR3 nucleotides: TGTGCCAGCAGCCCGCCCCGGGGCCAAGAGACCCAGTACTTC. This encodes CASSPPRGQETQYF.